The 3 T cell receptor beta chains listed next were all sequenced from one sample in a study of blood T cell repertoires in COVID-19. Generated by immunoSEQ multiplex PCR, the TCRdb table keeps only in-frame clones and is missing some. The sample has around 250,000 clones, about 83% seen once. Sequenced input: peripheral blood. Every receptor here comes from a middle-aged woman who had recovered from COVID-19.

This chain's CDR3 is CATHAGDGAGELFF. Written as DNA, the CDR3 is TGTGCCACCCACGCGGGGGACGGAGCCGGGGAGCTGTTTTTT. This sequence joins TRBV6-5 and TRBJ2-2; 7 nucleotides match TRBD2. V was pared by 10 bases and J by 6 bases, with 11 bases of the junction left unmatched. Germline lookup yields CDR1 MNHEY and CDR2 SVGAGI. This CDR3 spans 14 amino acids.

This chain joins TRBV7-8 and TRBJ1-2; no clear D gene. From germline, CDR1 is SGHVS and CDR2 FQNEAQ. V was trimmed by 1 base and J by 2 bases, leaving 11 bases between them. The CDR3 consists of 15 residues. CDR3 protein: CASSLGGAKNYGYTF. The CDR3 nucleotides are TGTGCCAGCAGCTTAGGAGGCGCTAAAAACTATGGCTACACCTTC.

This clone was counted a single time. The V and J genes are TRBV10-2 and TRBJ2-6; a possible D gene is TRBD2 (6 bases). CDR3 size: 16 residues. V was cut by 2 bases and J by 4 bases, with 12 bases left in between. CDR1 is WSHSY, CDR2 SAAADI, per germline. CDR3 in DNA: TGCGCCAGCAGTGAGGGGGGGTTTTGGGGGGCCAACGTCCTGACTTTC. This encodes CASSEGGFWGANVLTF.